Presented here are 24 T cell receptor beta chains from one specimen sequenced in a study of cytomegalovirus exposure and HLA in healthy donors. PCR was performed using 60 Vbeta and 13 Jbeta primers. This table comes from immunoSEQ multiplex PCR, and its TCRdb copy is limited to in-frame clones, with some not included. The sample includes 110,000 to 150,000 clones, roughly 77% of them seen just once. The specimen sequenced was PBMCs. The source of these receptors is a male donor in good health and CMV-seronegative.

V is TRBV6-5 and J is TRBJ2-5; a weak D match, TRBD2 (7 bases). The J call could be wrong; TRBJ2-7 is a better fit for the DNA end. Germline values: CDR1 MNHEY, CDR2 SVGAGI. This CDR3 region has 14 residues. CDR3 coding DNA: TGTGCCAGCAGTTACTCGGGGGGGGGCGACGAGCAGTACTTC. This encodes CASSYSGGGDEQYF.

The rearrangement links TRBV6-1 to TRBJ1-1, with a tentative D call TRBD1 (6 bases). Germline V gives CDR1 MNHNS, CDR2 SASEGT. The CDR3 extends over 14 amino acids. V lost 10 bases, J lost 2 bases, and 17 bases lay in between. CDR3 residues: CAIYKDSRNTEAFF. CDR3 coding DNA: TGTGCCATATACAAGGACAGCAGAAACACTGAAGCTTTCTTT.

The CDR3 DNA reads as TGTGCCAGCAGGGAGAGTTTAAACACTGAAGCTTTCTTT. This translates into CASRESLNTEAFF. This chain connects TRBV6-1 to TRBJ1-1; no clear D gene. The CDR3 runs to 13 residues. From germline, CDR1 is MNHNS and CDR2 SASEGT. V was shortened by 6 bases and J by 2 bases, with 10 bases between the two germline ends.

The chain recombines TRBV4-3 with TRBJ1-4, with D perhaps TRBD1 (5 bases). Germline lookup yields CDR1 LGHNA and CDR2 YSLEER. V lost 5 bases to trimming and J lost 0 bases, with 16 bases between them. The CDR3 runs to 17 residues. CDR3 amino acids: CASSTRRQGSTNEKLFF. The CDR3 DNA reads TGCGCCAGCAGCACCCGCCGGCAGGGCTCAACTAATGAAAAACTGTTTTTT.

Remarks on this clone: A junction end diverges from the germline sequence, so it may reflect a read error. Written as DNA, the CDR3 is TGTGCCACCGGGACAGGGGCCTTAAGCTCCTACAATGAGCAGCTCTTC. This translates into CATGTGALSSYNEQLF. The V and J genes are TRBV27 and TRBJ2-1; 10 nucleotides match TRBD1. Germline-derived CDR1 and CDR2 are MNHEY and SMNVEV (reference sequence). This CDR3 is built from 16 residues.

J is TRBJ2-5 and V is TRBV6-1; TRBD2 aligns across 9 bases. The CDR3 extends over 15 amino acids. Unmatched junction bases numbered 6, after V lost 6 bases and J lost 1 base. CDR1 and CDR2 from the germline V gene are MNHNS and SASEGT. The CDR3 here is CASSPSSGSQETQYF. In DNA form, the CDR3 reads TGTGCCAGCAGCCCGAGTAGCGGGAGCCAAGAGACCCAGTACTTC.

V and J are TRBV4-1 and TRBJ1-3; possible D gene TRBD1, 5 bases. CDR1 is MGHRA, CDR2 YSYEKL, per germline. Between the trimmed V and J ends, which lost 2 bases and 8 bases, there was a span of 10 bases. The CDR3 runs 13 residues. CDR3 sequence: CASSQQGTDTIYF. The CDR3 DNA sequence: TGCGCCAGCAGCCAACAGGGAACAGACACCATATATTTT.

V usage is TRBV15 and J usage is TRBJ2-3, with a weak D call TRBD2 (6 bases). V lost 3 bases, J lost 0 bases, and 19 bases lay in between. The germline V gene has CDR1 LNHNV and CDR2 YYDKDF (reference sequence). The CDR3 runs 18 residues. DNA for the CDR3: TGTGCCACCAGCAGTAGATGGGGCCACGGGACTAGCACAGATACGCAGTATTTT. Translated, it gives CATSSRWGHGTSTDTQYF.

The J gene is TRBJ1-2, the V gene TRBV6-5, with a possible D match to TRBD1 (5 bases). Trimming stripped 7 bases from V and 4 bases from J, with 16 bases between. The CDR3 has 14 residues. CDR1 is MNHEY and CDR2 is SVGAGI in the germline V gene. DNA of the CDR3: TGTGCCAGCATCCCCCGGGGGTCCGGCTATGGCTACACCTTC. Protein: CASIPRGSGYGYTF.

The J gene is TRBJ2-1, the V gene TRBV7-3; D is undetermined. Germline lookup yields CDR1 SGHTA and CDR2 FQGTGA. The CDR3 contains 14 residues. V was trimmed by 5 bases and J by 3 bases, leaving 11 bases between them. The CDR3 bases are TGTGCCAGCAGCCCTCTCGCAGGCTACAATGAGCAGTTCTTC. As protein: CASSPLAGYNEQFF.

With respect to this clone: The same CDR3 is also encoded by other DNA sequences in this sample. This chain links TRBV9 with TRBJ1-2; D gene uncertain. Germline V gene lookup returns CDR1 SGDLS and CDR2 YYNGEE. CDR3 length equals 14 residues. Trimming took 6 bases from V and 4 from J, leaving 16 bases between them. The DNA of the CDR3 is TGTGCCAGCACCCCTCTGGTATTGAGCTATGGCTACACCTTC. Translation: CASTPLVLSYGYTF.

V is TRBV9 and J is TRBJ2-7, with TRBD1 identical over 7 bases. Germline CDR1 reads SGDLS; CDR2 reads YYNGEE. The junction had 7 bases not matched to a gene; V was cut back by 3 bases and J by 1 base. CDR3 size: 15 residues. The CDR3 is CASSGGGLASYEQYF. The CDR3, as DNA: TGTGCCAGCAGCGGAGGGGGCTTAGCGTCCTACGAGCAGTACTTC.

The chain has TRBV7-2 and TRBJ1-5; the D gene is possibly TRBD1 (6 bases). The CDR3 is made up of 15 amino acids. Germline V gene sequence: CDR1 SGHTA, CDR2 FQGNSA. V lost 5 bases to trimming and J lost 0 bases, with 11 bases between them. Here the CDR3 DNA reads TGTGCCAGCAGCAGCCAGGGGTATAGCAATCAGCCCCAGCATTTT. Translating it yields CASSSQGYSNQPQHF. The full variable domain, its missing parts supplied by reference TRBV7-2 and TRBJ1-5, is GAGVSQSPSNKVTEKGKDVELRCDPISGHTALYWYRQSLGQGLEFLIYFQGNSAPDKSGLPSDRFSAERTGGSVSTLTIQRTQQEDSAVYLCASSSQGYSNQPQHFGDGTRLSIL.

The chain employs TRBV27 and TRBJ2-5; a possible D gene is TRBD2 (5 bases). The better agreement between TRBJ2-7 and the DNA end casts doubt on the J call. The CDR3 length is 15 residues. The germline gives CDR1 MNHEY, CDR2 SMNVEV (reference sequence). In nucleotides, the CDR3 is TGTGCCAGCAGTTTCCCGGGTGCGGAGGCCTACGAGCAGTACTTC. This sequence encodes CASSFPGAEAYEQYF.

The chain employs TRBV5-1 and TRBJ2-5, with TRBD1 identical over 8 bases. CDR1 SGHRS and CDR2 YFSETQ come from the germline V gene. This CDR3 spans 14 amino acids. Trimming took 4 bases from V and 4 from J; bases not matched to a gene: 6. CDR3 protein: CASSPGQGGETQYF. CDR3 in DNA: TGCGCCAGCAGCCCCGGACAGGGTGGAGAGACCCAGTACTTC. Variable domain in full (rest from reference TRBV5-1 and TRBJ2-5): KAGVTQTPRYLIKTRGQQVTLSCSPISGHRSVSWYQQTPGQGLQFLFEYFSETQRNKGNFPGRFSGRQFSNSRSEMNVSTLELGDSALYLCASSPGQGGETQYFGPGTRLLVL.

This rearrangement joins TRBV7-8 to TRBJ1-4, with 7 bases fitting TRBD1. Germline trimming cut 3 bases from V and 6 bases from J; bases unmatched to any gene: 13. Germline CDR1 SGHVS, CDR2 FQNEAQ. The CDR3 has 17 amino acids. CDR3 residues: CASSLPQGRGEHEKLFF. CDR3 bases: TGTGCCAGCAGCTTGCCACAGGGGAGAGGGGAGCATGAAAAACTGTTTTTT.

The chain recombines TRBV6-1 with TRBJ2-7, with TRBD1 identical over 11 bases. The germline gives CDR1 MNHNS, CDR2 SASEGT. V was clipped by 8 bases and J by 3 bases; unmatched bases: 0. This CDR3 contains 12 residues. CDR3 amino acids: CASGTGGYEQYF. As DNA, the CDR3 is TGTGCCAGCGGGACAGGGGGCTACGAGCAGTACTTC.

This clone was detected only a few times. V gene TRBV5-4 combines with J gene TRBJ2-2; D is unresolved. The CDR3 extends over 13 amino acids. V lost 1 base to trimming and J lost 2 bases, with 3 bases between them. Germline assignment: CDR1 SGHNT and CDR2 YYREEE (reference sequence). CDR3 sequence reads: CASSLTNTGELFF. CDR3 nucleotides: TGTGCCAGCAGCTTGACTAACACCGGGGAGCTGTTTTTT. The complete variable domain, with remaining parts taken from reference TRBV5-4 and TRBJ2-2, reads ETGVTQSPTHLIKTRGQQVTLRCSSQSGHNTVSWYQQALGQGPQFIFQYYREEENGRGNFPPRFSGLQFPNYSSELNVNALELDDSALYLCASSLTNTGELFFGEGSRLTVL.

The V gene is TRBV7-9, the J gene TRBJ1-1; 11 nucleotides line up with TRBD1. Germline CDR1 SEHNR, CDR2 FQNEAQ (reference sequence). CDR3 length: 17 amino acids. The V gene end was trimmed by 2 bases and the J gene end by 7 bases; junction bases not matched to a gene: 12. The CDR3 here is CASSLFFSDRGLNEAFF. The CDR3 DNA sequence: TGTGCCAGCAGCTTATTTTTTTCGGACAGGGGGCTGAATGAAGCTTTCTTT.

The chain's CDR3 is CASRRQGTHEQYF. In DNA form, the CDR3 reads TGTGCCAGCAGACGACAGGGGACTCACGAGCAGTACTTC. The rearrangement joins TRBV6-5 to TRBJ2-5; TRBD1 matches 8 bases. Near its end, the DNA agrees better with TRBJ2-7, so the J call may be wrong. CDR3 length: 13 residues. Germline assignment: CDR1 MNHEY and CDR2 SVGAGI.

This chain links TRBV7-3 with TRBJ2-5; TRBD1 matches at 12 bases. From germline, CDR1 is SGHTA and CDR2 FQGTGA. V lost 5 bases and J lost 5; bases outside the gene matches: 6. The CDR3 loop spans 15 amino acids. The CDR3 region is CASSRGTGGRETQYF. CDR3 sequence (DNA): TGTGCCAGCAGCCGCGGGACAGGGGGCCGGGAGACCCAGTACTTC. Full variable domain (missing parts from reference TRBV7-3 and TRBJ2-5): GAGVSQTPSNKVTEKGKYVELRCDPISGHTALYWYRQSLGQGPEFLIYFQGTGAADDSGLPNDRFFAVRPEGSVSTLKIQRTERGDSAVYLCASSRGTGGRETQYFGPGTRLLVL.

The chain uses TRBV19 and TRBJ2-7, with D tentatively TRBD2 (6 bases). This CDR3 region has 15 residues. CDR1 is LNHDA and CDR2 is SQIVND in the germline V gene (reference sequence). The ends were cut back, 5 bases at V and 4 bases at J, with 18 bases in the middle. CDR3 sequence reads: CASSPRGGVGYEQYF. The CDR3 DNA sequence: TGTGCCAGTAGTCCCCGGGGCGGGGTCGGATACGAGCAGTACTTC.

The chain is built from TRBV27 and TRBJ2-7; D is perhaps TRBD2 (6 bases). CDR1 and CDR2 from the germline V gene are MNHEY and SMNVEV (reference sequence). The CDR3 length is 9 residues. Trimming pared 11 bases from V and 6 bases from J, leaving 8 bases between. This CDR3 is CAGGAEQYF. The CDR3 DNA follows: TGTGCCGGCGGGGCCGAGCAGTACTTC.

The chain carries TRBV5-1 and TRBJ2-1; TRBD1 matches at 8 bases. The CDR3 has 21 amino acids. Germline V CDR1 and CDR2: SGHRS, YFSETQ. Trimming removed 1 base from V and 0 bases from J; junction bases left unmatched: 18. This CDR3 is CASSLTTRDRPIQSSYNEQFF. The CDR3 coding sequence is TGCGCCAGCAGCTTGACCACACGGGACAGGCCGATTCAGAGCTCCTACAATGAGCAGTTCTTC.